This entry lists 2 T cell receptor beta chains sequenced from one sample in a study of preoperative IRX-2 immunotherapy in early breast cancer. Clones were read by immunoSEQ multiplex PCR, and TCRdb kept only the in-frame ones, dropping some. The repertoire holds roughly 10,000 clones, with around 80% as singletons. Treatment noted: preoperative locoregional IRX-2 cytokine immunotherapy. The source material was lymph node tissue, sampled before IRX-2 immunotherapy. The source is a human donor with breast cancer.

V usage is TRBV5-1 and J usage is TRBJ2-3, with 12 bases aligning to TRBD2. V shed 8 bases, J shed 5 bases, and the junction held 6 bases outside the gene matches. The CDR3 sequence is 14 residues long. CDR1 is SGHRS and CDR2 is YFSETQ in the germline V gene. The CDR3 DNA is TGCGCCAGTCGACTAGCGGGAGAAGGAGATACGCAGTATTTT. It encodes CASRLAGEGDTQYF.

The chain employs TRBV7-1 and TRBJ1-5, with D possibly matching TRBD1 (5 bases). TRBV7-1 is identified as an open reading frame with a role that is uncertain. The length of the CDR3 is 13 residues. V was clipped by 7 bases and J by 7 bases, with 14 bases between them. CDR3: CASNSGGGQPQHF. CDR3 DNA sequence: TGTGCCAGCAATAGCGGGGGAGGCCAGCCCCAGCATTTT.